The 7 T cell receptor beta chains in this list originate from one sample, sequenced in a study of HIV-infected patients and healthy controls. No cell fractionation was done, so the repertoire covers all unsorted peripheral blood T cells. cDNA was made from about 480 ng RNA using alpha and beta constant primers. Using multiplexing indices, alpha and beta chain libraries were generated apart by chain-specific third strand synthesis. TCRdb recomputed calls from the 5' RACE reads with MiXCR, one row per CDR3 protein. The sample consists of about 10,000 distinct CDR3 sequences, under 11% of them appearing once. This specimen consisted of blood, obtained before antiretroviral therapy. These receptors were obtained from an adult with HIV infection.

This sequence joins TRBV5-1 and TRBJ2-5, with D perhaps assigned TRBD1 or TRBD2 (5 bases each). CDR1 SGHRS and CDR2 YFSETQ come from the germline V gene. The CDR3 runs 15 residues. Trimming left V 1 base short and J 0 bases short, with 10 bases between. For the CDR3, the DNA is TGCGCCAGCAGCTTGATATGGGGGAACCAAGAGACCCAGTACTTC. Its protein product is CASSLIWGNQETQYF.

The V call is TRBV5-4, the J call TRBJ2-5, with TRBD2 identical over 8 bases. Germline lookup yields CDR1 SGHNT and CDR2 YYREEE (reference sequence). V gave up 4 bases and J gave up 2 bases; unmatched junction bases: 7. The CDR3 loop spans 15 amino acids. This CDR3 reads CASSPGGGRQETQYF. The CDR3, as DNA: TGTGCCAGCAGCCCCGGGGGGGGACGGCAAGAGACCCAGTACTTC.

Many counts were recorded for this clonotype. The rearrangement joins TRBV4-1 to TRBJ2-3; D is unclear. Trimming took off 0 bases at V and 0 bases at J, with 10 bases between the two ends. Germline V gives CDR1 MGHRA, CDR2 YSYEKL. CDR3 length: 16 amino acids. In DNA, the CDR3 is TGCGCCAGCAGCCAAGATCCTTGGCGGAGCACAGATACGCAGTATTTT. Protein sequence: CASSQDPWRSTDTQYF.

This clonotype occurred many times. V is TRBV5-4 and J is TRBJ2-5; 8 positions match TRBD2. The CDR3 contains 14 residues. CDR1 and CDR2 (germline): SGHNT, YYREEE (reference sequence). After removal of 5 bases from V and 4 bases from J, the junction contained 7 bases not matched to a gene. The CDR3 bases are TGTGCCAGCAGTTCCCGGGGGGGGGTAGAGACCCAGTACTTC. The encoded protein is CASSSRGGVETQYF.

By share, this clonotype counts as medium-sized. The chain links TRBV20-1 to TRBJ1-5; D is perhaps TRBD1 (6 bases). The CDR3 has 16 residues. Trimming pared 4 bases from V and 2 bases from J, leaving 18 bases between. The germline gives CDR1 DFQATT, CDR2 SNEGSKA (reference sequence). This chain's CDR3 is CSAKRGAGTGNQPQHF. CDR3 nucleotide sequence: TGCAGTGCTAAAAGGGGGGCAGGGACGGGCAATCAGCCCCAGCATTTT.

This clonotype appeared many times. This chain connects TRBV29-1 to TRBJ2-7, with D possibly being TRBD2 (6 bases). CDR1 SQVTM and CDR2 ANQGSEA come from the germline V gene. V lost 7 bases and J 2 bases, leaving 15 bases between the germline ends. There are 13 residues in the CDR3. CDR3: CSALGGGPYEQYF. In DNA, the CDR3 is TGCAGCGCTCTCGGTGGAGGGCCCTACGAGCAGTACTTC.

This clonotype is large within its sample. The chain combines TRBV27 with TRBJ2-1, with D possibly matching TRBD2 (6 bases). This CDR3 region has 15 residues. Per germline, CDR1 MNHEY and CDR2 SMNVEV (reference sequence). V lost 7 bases and J 2 bases, leaving 15 bases between the germline ends. Here the CDR3 DNA reads TGTGCCAGCAAGCAGGAGGGGATTACCTACAATGAGCAGTTCTTC. Translated, it gives CASKQEGITYNEQFF.